One and the same sample provided the 20 T cell receptor beta chains below, sequenced in a study of beta chain features in type 1 diabetes. All of the isolated RNA was reverse transcribed, so expressed TCRB transcripts were sequenced. Sequencing used immunoSEQ multiplex PCR; TCRdb keeps in-frame clones, though not all of them. The data contain around 340,000 clones, around a fifth of them singletons. Sequenced: naive CD4+ T cells from blood. These receptors came from a woman aged 18-29 years in good health.

The rearrangement links TRBV4-1 to TRBJ1-1, with a weak D call TRBD1 (5 bases). Germline-derived CDR1 and CDR2 are MGHRA and YSYEKL. V lost 2 bases and J lost 4, with 14 bases in between. The CDR3 has 15 residues. In nucleotides, the CDR3 is TGCGCCAGCAGCCAATCTCGGATGGGGGGCACTGAAGCTTTCTTT. Its protein product is CASSQSRMGGTEAFF.

V usage is TRBV5-8 and J usage is TRBJ2-5, with TRBD1 matching 10 bases. The CDR3 sequence is 14 residues long. The V gene's germline CDR1 is SGHTS and CDR2 YDEGEE. The J segment lost 4 bases and the V segment lost 5 bases, leaving 5 bases of the junction unmatched. CDR3 region: CASRPRTGGETQYF. In DNA, the CDR3 is TGTGCCAGCAGACCACGGACAGGGGGAGAGACCCAGTACTTC.

This clone was counted a few times. V gene TRBV7-2 combines with J gene TRBJ2-5; D gene unclear. The germline V gene encodes CDR1 SGHTA and CDR2 FQGNSA. The V and J ends lost 5 bases and 5 bases respectively, with 15 bases between them. The CDR3 loop spans 14 amino acids. CDR3 region: CASSPGFSLETQYF. DNA of the CDR3: TGTGCCAGCAGCCCTGGTTTTAGCTTGGAGACCCAGTACTTC.

This chain links TRBV30 with TRBJ2-7; D might be TRBD1 (6 bases). The CDR3 is 15 residues long. The germline V gene has CDR1 GTSNPN and CDR2 SVGIG (reference sequence). Trimming took 0 bases from V and 2 from J, leaving 14 bases between them. The DNA of the CDR3 is TGTGCCTGGAGTGTAGGTCCCCGGGACACCTACGAGCAGTACTTC. Translation: CAWSVGPRDTYEQYF.

The rearrangement links TRBV27 to TRBJ2-3; D possibly corresponds to TRBD1 (6 bases). This CDR3 is 13 amino acids long. V lost 3 bases to trimming and J lost 4 bases, with 8 bases between them. Germline V CDR1 and CDR2: MNHEY, SMNVEV (reference sequence). Here the CDR3 DNA reads TGTGCCAGCAGTTTCGCAGGGGCAGATACGCAGTATTTT. Translated: CASSFAGADTQYF.

With regard to this clone: The junction shows a germline mismatch at one end, possibly a read error. The chain recombines TRBV7-7 with TRBJ2-5; TRBD2 is a possible D gene (7 bases). This CDR3 has 14 residues. CDR1 and CDR2 from the germline V gene are SSHAT and FNYEAQ (reference sequence). The CDR3 region is CASSLEGGGETQYF. CDR3 in DNA: TGTGCTAGCAGCTTAGAGGGAGGGGGAGAGACCCAGTACTTC.

This clone came up a few times. This chain uses TRBV5-4 with TRBJ1-2; 7 nucleotides agree with TRBD1. V shed 4 bases and J 8 bases; nucleotides not matched to a gene: 11. CDR3 length equals 14 residues. Germline V gene sequence: CDR1 SGHNT, CDR2 YYREEE (reference sequence). The CDR3 sequence is CASSPDRVARGYTF. In DNA form, the CDR3 reads TGTGCCAGCAGCCCTGACAGGGTAGCTCGCGGCTACACCTTC. The whole variable domain, filled in from reference TRBV5-4 and TRBJ1-2, reads ETGVTQSPTHLIKTRGQQVTLRCSSQSGHNTVSWYQQALGQGPQFIFQYYREEENGRGNFPPRFSGLQFPNYSSELNVNALELDDSALYLCASSPDRVARGYTFGSGTRLTVV.

The V call is TRBV10-3, the J call TRBJ2-1; TRBD1 aligns across 10 bases. Looked up from germline, CDR1 is ENHRY and CDR2 is SYGVKD. The length of the CDR3 is 16 residues. V lost 5 bases and J lost 12; bases outside the gene matches: 16. CDR3 in DNA: TGTGCCATCAGTAAATCTGGACAGGGGGAGGACCCCCTGCAGTTCTTC. Amino acids: CAISKSGQGEDPLQFF.

V and J are TRBV2 and TRBJ1-4, with TRBD1 identical over 8 bases. The CDR3 spans 15 residues. The V and J ends lost 4 bases and 3 bases, in that order; junction bases with no gene match: 4. CDR1 is SNHLY and CDR2 is FYNNEI in the germline V gene. The CDR3 bases are TGTGCCAGCAGTGGCAGGGGGCTCCCTAATGAAAAACTGTTTTTT. Protein: CASSGRGLPNEKLFF.

This chain joins TRBV7-2 and TRBJ1-1; D not certain. The CDR3 runs 13 residues. From germline, CDR1 is SGHTA and CDR2 FQGNSA. The germline V and J ends were trimmed by 1 base and 3 bases, with 6 bases remaining between them. CDR3 DNA sequence: TGTGCCAGCAGCTTAGTTCAGTACACTGAAGCTTTCTTT. Its translation: CASSLVQYTEAFF.

This clone appeared a few times. The V call is TRBV15, the J call TRBJ1-2; TRBD1 matches at 10 bases. Germline values: CDR1 LNHNV, CDR2 YYDKDF (reference sequence). This CDR3 is 15 amino acids long. J lost 7 bases, V lost 0 bases, and 5 bases had no gene match. DNA for the CDR3: TGTGCCACCAGCAGAGAGCGCGGGACAGGGGTTGGCTACACCTTC. Amino acid sequence: CATSRERGTGVGYTF.

The V and J genes are TRBV5-1 and TRBJ1-2; no clear D gene. Germline CDR1 is SGHRS and CDR2 is YFSETQ. The CDR3 spans 13 residues. V was pared by 0 bases and J by 2 bases, with 5 bases between. CDR3 region: CASSLAGNYGYTF. CDR3 DNA sequence: TGCGCCAGCAGCTTGGCGGGGAACTATGGCTACACCTTC.

This clone has a handful of counts. V usage is TRBV5-4 and J usage is TRBJ2-3, with D possibly matching TRBD2 (6 bases). The V and J ends lost 1 base and 6 bases respectively, with 15 bases between them. In germline, CDR1 is SGHNT, CDR2 YYREEE (reference sequence). The CDR3 sequence is 15 residues long. CDR3 DNA sequence: TGTGCCAGCAGCTTGCCGGTCGCGGGATCTGATACGCAGTATTTT. Amino acids: CASSLPVAGSDTQYF. Looking up the rest from reference TRBV5-4 and TRBJ2-3 gives the full variable domain: ETGVTQSPTHLIKTRGQQVTLRCSSQSGHNTVSWYQQALGQGPQFIFQYYREEENGRGNFPPRFSGLQFPNYSSELNVNALELDDSALYLCASSLPVAGSDTQYFGPGTRLTVL.

The sample holds a few counts of this clone. The chain recombines TRBV6-1 with TRBJ2-1; TRBD2 agrees at 7 bases. This CDR3 contains 13 residues. The germline CDR1 and CDR2 sequences are MNHNS and SASEGT. Trimming took 2 bases from V and 9 from J; bases not matched to a gene: 4. CDR3 sequence (DNA): TGTGCCAGCAGTGAAACTAGCGATACTGAGCAGTTCTTC. As protein: CASSETSDTEQFF.

This clone was observed a few times. In nucleotides, the CDR3 is TGTGCCAGCAGCCACCGGGGGGCCAGAGAGACCCAGTACTTC. Protein sequence: CASSHRGARETQYF. The V call is TRBV14, the J call TRBJ2-5, with a tentative D call TRBD2 (7 bases). CDR1 SGHDN and CDR2 FVKESK come from the germline V gene. Trimming took 3 bases from V and 4 from J, leaving 12 bases between them. There are 14 residues in the CDR3.

This clone was seen a few times. The V gene is TRBV9, the J gene TRBJ1-4, with D unclear. Germline V gene sequence: CDR1 SGDLS, CDR2 YYNGEE. The CDR3 runs to 14 residues. Deletions cut 0 bases from V and 8 bases from J, with 11 bases between. CDR3 amino acids: CASSVGRGDEKLFF. The CDR3, as DNA: TGTGCCAGCAGCGTAGGCCGGGGTGACGAAAAACTGTTTTTT.

J is TRBJ1-3 and V is TRBV23-1; tentatively, D is TRBD1 (5 bases). TRBV23-1 is designated an ORF whose function remains uncertain. V was shortened by 0 bases and J by 0 bases, with 12 bases between the two germline ends. There are 17 residues in the CDR3. The CDR3: CASSQSKGFSSGNTIYF. The CDR3 DNA sequence: TGCGCCAGCAGTCAATCGAAGGGGTTCAGCTCTGGAAACACCATATATTTT.

V is TRBV5-1 and J is TRBJ2-1, with 9 positions matching TRBD1. CDR3 length equals 21 residues. The V gene end was trimmed by 8 bases and the J gene end by 3 bases; junction bases not matched to a gene: 27. CDR1 and CDR2 from the germline V gene are SGHRS and YFSETQ. CDR3 DNA sequence: TGCGCCAGTACCGGGACAGGGTCCTCCACGCCCCAGGCGACCTTCTACAATGAGCAGTTCTTC. This translates into CASTGTGSSTPQATFYNEQFF.

V and J are TRBV2 and TRBJ1-6; TRBD1 matches 8 bases. After removal of 4 bases from V and 5 bases from J, the junction contained 4 bases not matched to a gene. There are 15 residues in the CDR3. Germline values: CDR1 SNHLY, CDR2 FYNNEI. CDR3 in DNA: TGTGCCAGCAGTGGACAGGGGCGAGATAATTCACCCCTCCACTTT. Amino acid sequence: CASSGQGRDNSPLHF.

The chain couples TRBV30 to TRBJ2-5; 11 bases are a match to TRBD2. V dropped 5 bases and J dropped 7; count of bases not matched to a gene: 3. CDR3 size: 12 residues. CDR1 is GTSNPN, CDR2 SVGIG, per germline (reference sequence). The CDR3 coding sequence is TGTGCCTGGGGGACTAGCGGTCTGACCCAGTACTTC. Residues: CAWGTSGLTQYF.